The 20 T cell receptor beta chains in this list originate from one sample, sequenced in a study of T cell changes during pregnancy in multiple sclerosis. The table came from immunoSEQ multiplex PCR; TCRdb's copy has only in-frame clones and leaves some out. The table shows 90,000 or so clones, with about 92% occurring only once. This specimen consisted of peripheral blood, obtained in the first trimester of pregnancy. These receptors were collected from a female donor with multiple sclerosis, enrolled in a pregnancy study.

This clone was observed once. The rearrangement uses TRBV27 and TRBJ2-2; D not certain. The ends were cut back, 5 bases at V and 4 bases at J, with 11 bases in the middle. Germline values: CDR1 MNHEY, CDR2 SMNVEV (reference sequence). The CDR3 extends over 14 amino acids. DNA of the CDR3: TGTGCCAGCAGTCCCTCAAGAGTCACCGGGGAGCTGTTTTTT. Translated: CASSPSRVTGELFF.

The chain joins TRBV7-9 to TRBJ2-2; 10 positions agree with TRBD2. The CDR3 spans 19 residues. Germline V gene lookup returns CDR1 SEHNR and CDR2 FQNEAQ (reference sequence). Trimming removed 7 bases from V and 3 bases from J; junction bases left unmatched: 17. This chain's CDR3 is CASTPLPTSGPSDTGELFF. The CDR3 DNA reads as TGTGCCAGCACCCCCCTCCCGACTAGCGGGCCCTCGGACACCGGGGAGCTGTTTTTT.

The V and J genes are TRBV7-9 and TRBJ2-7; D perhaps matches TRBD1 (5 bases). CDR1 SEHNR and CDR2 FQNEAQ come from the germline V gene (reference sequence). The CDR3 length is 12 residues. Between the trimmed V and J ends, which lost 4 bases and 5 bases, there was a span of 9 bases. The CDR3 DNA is TGTGCCAGCAGCTCGCAGGGTCACGAGCAGTACTTC. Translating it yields CASSSQGHEQYF.

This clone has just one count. In DNA, the CDR3 is TGCGCCAGCAGCCCAAAGGGACTAGCGGGAGGGCCCTCCGAGTTTTTAGATACGCAGTATTTT. Amino acid sequence: CASSPKGLAGGPSEFLDTQYF. The chain couples TRBV5-1 to TRBJ2-3; 16 nucleotides line up with TRBD2. Losses at the gene ends were 4 bases for V and 5 bases for J; bases not matched to a gene: 19. Germline CDR1 is SGHRS and CDR2 is YFSETQ. The CDR3 totals 21 residues.

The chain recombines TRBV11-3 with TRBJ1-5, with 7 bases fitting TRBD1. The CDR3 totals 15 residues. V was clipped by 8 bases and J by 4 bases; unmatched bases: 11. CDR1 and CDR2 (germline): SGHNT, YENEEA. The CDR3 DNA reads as TGTGCCAGCGGTCAGAAGAGCAGGGGGAATCAGCCCCAGCATTTT. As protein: CASGQKSRGNQPQHF.

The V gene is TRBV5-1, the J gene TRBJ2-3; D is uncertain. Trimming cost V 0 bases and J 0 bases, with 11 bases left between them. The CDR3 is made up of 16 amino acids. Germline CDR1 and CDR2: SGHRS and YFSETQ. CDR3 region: CASSLDSSTSTDTQYF. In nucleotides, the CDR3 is TGCGCCAGCAGCTTGGACTCGAGTACTAGCACAGATACGCAGTATTTT.

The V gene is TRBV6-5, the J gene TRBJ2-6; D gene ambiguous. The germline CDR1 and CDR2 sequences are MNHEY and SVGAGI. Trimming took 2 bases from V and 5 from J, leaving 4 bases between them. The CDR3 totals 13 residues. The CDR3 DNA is TGTGCCAGCAGTTACGACAGGGCCAACGTCCTGACTTTC. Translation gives CASSYDRANVLTF.

The CDR3 protein is CAISESTGVSYNEQFF. CDR3 nucleotides: TGTGCCATCAGTGAGTCGACGGGTGTAAGCTACAATGAGCAGTTCTTC. The gene calls are TRBV10-3 and TRBJ2-1, with D unclear. With 0 bases removed from V and 3 bases from J, the gap between germline ends came to 12 bases. CDR1 ENHRY and CDR2 SYGVKD come from the germline V gene. The CDR3 extends over 16 amino acids.

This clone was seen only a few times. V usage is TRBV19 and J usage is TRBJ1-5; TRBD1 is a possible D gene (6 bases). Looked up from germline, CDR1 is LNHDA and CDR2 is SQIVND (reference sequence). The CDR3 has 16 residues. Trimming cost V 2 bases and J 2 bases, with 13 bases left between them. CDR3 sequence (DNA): TGTGCCAGTAGTATATGGCAGGGGATGGGCAATCAGCCCCAGCATTTT. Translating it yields CASSIWQGMGNQPQHF.

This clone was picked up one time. Written as DNA, the CDR3 is TGTGCCAGCAGTGTGGCAGCGGGAGCAGGTAGCGATGAGCAGTTCTTC. This gives the protein CASSVAAGAGSDEQFF. The chain employs TRBV6-4 and TRBJ2-1; 8 nucleotides align to TRBD2. CDR1 and CDR2 from the germline V gene are MRHNA and SNTAGT. The V gene end was trimmed by 4 bases and the J gene end by 8 bases; junction bases not matched to a gene: 13. The CDR3 runs 16 residues.

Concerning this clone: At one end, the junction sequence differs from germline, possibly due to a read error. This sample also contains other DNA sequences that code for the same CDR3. The CDR3 DNA follows: TGTGCTTGGAGTGTGAACAGCAATGAGCAGTTCTTC. It encodes CAWSVNSNEQFF. The rearrangement joins TRBV30 to TRBJ2-1; the D is unclear. Germline V gives CDR1 GTSNPN, CDR2 SVGIG (reference sequence). The CDR3 is 12 amino acids.

The CDR3 sequence is CASSLNGRGQETQYF. The CDR3 bases are TGTGCCAGCAGCTTGAACGGGAGGGGCCAAGAGACCCAGTACTTC. The chain combines TRBV5-6 with TRBJ2-5; TRBD2 matches 8 bases. V lost 1 base, J lost 1 base, and 3 bases stayed unmatched. The length of the CDR3 is 15 residues. Germline assignment: CDR1 SGHDT and CDR2 YYEEEE.

CDR3 loop: CASSCIGGTGLKKTQYF. The CDR3 coding sequence is TGCGCCAGCAGCTGTATAGGTGGGACAGGGTTAAAAAAGACCCAGTACTTC. The chain is built from TRBV5-1 and TRBJ2-5, with 9 bases that match TRBD1. The V gene end was trimmed by 3 bases and the J gene end by 6 bases; junction bases not matched to a gene: 15. CDR1 SGHRS and CDR2 YFSETQ come from the germline V gene. The CDR3 totals 17 residues.

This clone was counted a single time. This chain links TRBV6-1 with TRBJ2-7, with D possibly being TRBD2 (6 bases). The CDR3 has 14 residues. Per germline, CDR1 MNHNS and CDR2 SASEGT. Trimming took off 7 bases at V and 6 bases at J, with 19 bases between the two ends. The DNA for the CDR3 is TGTGCCAGCACCCCAAGCCGGGGGACGGTCGAGCAGTACTTC. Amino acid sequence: CASTPSRGTVEQYF.

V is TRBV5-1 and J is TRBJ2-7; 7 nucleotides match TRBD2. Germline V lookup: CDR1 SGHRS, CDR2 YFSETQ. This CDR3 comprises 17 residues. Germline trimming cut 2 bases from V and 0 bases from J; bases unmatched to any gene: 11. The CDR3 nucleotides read TGCGCCAGCAGCTTAGCCCCTTCGCGCGGGAGCTCCTACGAGCAGTACTTC. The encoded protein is CASSLAPSRGSSYEQYF.

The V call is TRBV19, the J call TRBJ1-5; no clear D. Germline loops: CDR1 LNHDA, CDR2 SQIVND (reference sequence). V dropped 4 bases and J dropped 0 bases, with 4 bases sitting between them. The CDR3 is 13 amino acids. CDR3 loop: CASSTVSNQPQHF. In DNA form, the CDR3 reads TGTGCCAGTAGTACTGTTAGCAATCAGCCCCAGCATTTT.

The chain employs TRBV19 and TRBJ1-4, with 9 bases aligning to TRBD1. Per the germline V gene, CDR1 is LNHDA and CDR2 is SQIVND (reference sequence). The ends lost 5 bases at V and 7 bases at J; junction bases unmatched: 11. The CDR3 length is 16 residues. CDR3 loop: CASSGSRTGAGEKLFF. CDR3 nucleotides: TGTGCCAGTAGTGGTTCAAGGACAGGGGCGGGTGAAAAACTGTTTTTT.

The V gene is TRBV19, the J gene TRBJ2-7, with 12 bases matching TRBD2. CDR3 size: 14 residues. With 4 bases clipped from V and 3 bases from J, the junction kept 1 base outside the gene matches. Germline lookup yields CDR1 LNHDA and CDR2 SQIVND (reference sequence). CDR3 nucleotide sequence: TGTGCCAGTAGTACGACTAGCGGGAGCTACGAGCAGTACTTC. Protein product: CASSTTSGSYEQYF.

The CDR3 sequence is CASTPLHGGNSGANVLTF. For the CDR3, the DNA is TGCGCCAGCACCCCCCTCCACGGGGGGAACTCTGGGGCCAACGTCCTGACTTTC. The chain has TRBV5-1 and TRBJ2-6; 7 bases align to TRBD2. J gave up 0 bases and V 6 bases, and 12 bases lay outside the gene matches. CDR3 length: 18 amino acids. Germline V gene data show CDR1 as SGHRS and CDR2 as YFSETQ.

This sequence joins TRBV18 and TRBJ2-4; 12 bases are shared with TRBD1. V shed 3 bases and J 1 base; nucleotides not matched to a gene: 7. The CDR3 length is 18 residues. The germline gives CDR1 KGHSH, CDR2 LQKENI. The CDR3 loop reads CASSPRDRGHAAKNIQYF. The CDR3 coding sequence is TGTGCCAGCTCACCCCGGGACAGGGGGCATGCGGCCAAAAACATTCAGTACTTC.